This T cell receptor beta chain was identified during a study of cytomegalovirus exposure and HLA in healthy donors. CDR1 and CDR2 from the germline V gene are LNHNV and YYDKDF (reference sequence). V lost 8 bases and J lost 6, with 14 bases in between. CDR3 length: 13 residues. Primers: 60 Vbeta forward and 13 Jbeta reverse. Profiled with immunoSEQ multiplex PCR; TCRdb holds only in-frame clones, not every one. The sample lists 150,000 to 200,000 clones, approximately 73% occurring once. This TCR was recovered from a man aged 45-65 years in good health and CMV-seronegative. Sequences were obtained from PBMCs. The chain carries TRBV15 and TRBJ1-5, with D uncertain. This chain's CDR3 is CATRAPSGQPQHF. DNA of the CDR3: TGTGCCACCCGTGCCCCCTCGGGTCAGCCCCAGCATTTT.